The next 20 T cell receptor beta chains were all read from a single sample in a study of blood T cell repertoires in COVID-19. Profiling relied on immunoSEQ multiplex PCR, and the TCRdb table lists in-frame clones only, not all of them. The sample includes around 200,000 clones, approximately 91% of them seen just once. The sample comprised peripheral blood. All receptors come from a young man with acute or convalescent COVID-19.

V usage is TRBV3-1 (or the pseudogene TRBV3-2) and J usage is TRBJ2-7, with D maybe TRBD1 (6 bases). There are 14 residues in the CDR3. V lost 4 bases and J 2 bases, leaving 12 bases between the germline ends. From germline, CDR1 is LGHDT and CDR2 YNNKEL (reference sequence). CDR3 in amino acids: CASSPSTGTYEQYF. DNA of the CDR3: TGTGCCAGCAGCCCCTCGACAGGAACCTACGAGCAGTACTTC.

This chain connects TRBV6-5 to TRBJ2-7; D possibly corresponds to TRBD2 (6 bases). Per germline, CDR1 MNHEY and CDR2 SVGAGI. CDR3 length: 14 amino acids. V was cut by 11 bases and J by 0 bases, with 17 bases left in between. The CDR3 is CACRRDWSSYEQYF. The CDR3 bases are TGTGCCTGCCGCCGGGACTGGAGCTCCTACGAGCAGTACTTC.

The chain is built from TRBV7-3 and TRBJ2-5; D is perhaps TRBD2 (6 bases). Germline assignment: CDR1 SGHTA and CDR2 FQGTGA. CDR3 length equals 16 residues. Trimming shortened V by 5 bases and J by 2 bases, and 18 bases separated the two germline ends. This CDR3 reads CASSASGSGRQETQYF. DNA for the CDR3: TGTGCCAGCAGCGCCTCGGGAAGCGGGCGGCAAGAGACCCAGTACTTC.

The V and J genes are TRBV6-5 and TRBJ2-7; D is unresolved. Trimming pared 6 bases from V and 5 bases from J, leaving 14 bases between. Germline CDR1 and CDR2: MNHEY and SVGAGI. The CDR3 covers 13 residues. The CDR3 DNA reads TGTGCCAGCAGGTTAAATCAGGAAGACGAGCAGTACTTC. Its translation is CASRLNQEDEQYF.

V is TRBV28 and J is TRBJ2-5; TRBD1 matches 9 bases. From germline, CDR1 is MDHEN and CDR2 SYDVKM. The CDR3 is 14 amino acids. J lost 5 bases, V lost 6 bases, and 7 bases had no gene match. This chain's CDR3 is CASRTTGGVETQYF. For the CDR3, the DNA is TGTGCCAGCAGGACCACAGGGGGCGTCGAGACCCAGTACTTC.

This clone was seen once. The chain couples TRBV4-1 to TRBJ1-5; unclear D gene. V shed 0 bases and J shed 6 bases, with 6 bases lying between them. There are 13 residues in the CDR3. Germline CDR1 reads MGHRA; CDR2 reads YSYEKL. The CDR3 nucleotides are TGCGCCAGCAGCCAAGATAGACTTCAGCCCCAGCATTTT. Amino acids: CASSQDRLQPQHF.

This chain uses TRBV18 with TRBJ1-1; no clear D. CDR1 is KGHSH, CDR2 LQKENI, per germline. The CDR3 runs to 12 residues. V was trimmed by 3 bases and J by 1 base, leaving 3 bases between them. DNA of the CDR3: TGTGCCAGCTCACCCCGGAACACTGAAGCTTTCTTT. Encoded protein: CASSPRNTEAFF.

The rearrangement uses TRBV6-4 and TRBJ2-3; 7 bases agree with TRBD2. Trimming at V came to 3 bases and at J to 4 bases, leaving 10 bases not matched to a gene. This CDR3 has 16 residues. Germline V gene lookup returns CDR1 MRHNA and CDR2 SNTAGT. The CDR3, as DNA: TGTGCCAGCAGTGAGACACCGGGACTATCGGCAGATACGCAGTATTTT. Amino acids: CASSETPGLSADTQYF.

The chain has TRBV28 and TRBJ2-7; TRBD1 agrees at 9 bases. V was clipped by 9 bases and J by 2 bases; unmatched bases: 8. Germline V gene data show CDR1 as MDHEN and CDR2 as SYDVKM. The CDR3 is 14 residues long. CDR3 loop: CASGQGRDPYEQYF. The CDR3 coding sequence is TGTGCCAGTGGACAGGGGCGGGATCCCTACGAGCAGTACTTC.

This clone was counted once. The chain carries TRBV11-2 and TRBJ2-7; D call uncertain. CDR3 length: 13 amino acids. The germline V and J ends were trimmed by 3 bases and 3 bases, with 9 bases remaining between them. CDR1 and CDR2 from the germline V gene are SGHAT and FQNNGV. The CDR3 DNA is TGTGCCAGCAGCTTTCAGGAAAACTACGAGCAGTACTTC. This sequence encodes CASSFQENYEQYF.

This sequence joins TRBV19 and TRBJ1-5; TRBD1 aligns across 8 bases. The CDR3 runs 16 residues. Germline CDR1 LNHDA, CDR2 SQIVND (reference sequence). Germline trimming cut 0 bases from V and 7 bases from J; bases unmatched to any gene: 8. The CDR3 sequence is CASSIDRTGRKQPQHF. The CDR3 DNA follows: TGTGCCAGTAGTATAGATCGGACAGGGCGTAAACAGCCCCAGCATTTT.

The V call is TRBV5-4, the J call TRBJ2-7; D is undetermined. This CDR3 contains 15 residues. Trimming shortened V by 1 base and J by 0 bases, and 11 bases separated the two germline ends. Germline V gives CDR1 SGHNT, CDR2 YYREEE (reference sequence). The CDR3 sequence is CASSLTDESSYEQYF. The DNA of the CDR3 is TGTGCCAGCAGCTTGACAGACGAGAGCTCCTACGAGCAGTACTTC. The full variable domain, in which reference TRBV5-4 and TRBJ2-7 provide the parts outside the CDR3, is ETGVTQSPTHLIKTRGQQVTLRCSSQSGHNTVSWYQQALGQGPQFIFQYYREEENGRGNFPPRFSGLQFPNYSSELNVNALELDDSALYLCASSLTDESSYEQYFGPGTRLTVT.

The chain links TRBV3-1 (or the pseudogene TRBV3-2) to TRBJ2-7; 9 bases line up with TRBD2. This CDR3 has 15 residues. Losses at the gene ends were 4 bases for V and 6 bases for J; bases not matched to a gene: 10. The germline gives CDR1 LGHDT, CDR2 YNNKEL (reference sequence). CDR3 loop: CASSLLAGLPGEQYF. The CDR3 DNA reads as TGTGCCAGCAGCCTTCTAGCGGGACTGCCGGGCGAGCAGTACTTC.

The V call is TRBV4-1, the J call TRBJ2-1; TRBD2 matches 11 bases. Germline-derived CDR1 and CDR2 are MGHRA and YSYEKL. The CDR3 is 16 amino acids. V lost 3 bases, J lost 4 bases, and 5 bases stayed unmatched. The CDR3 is CASSHLAGGIYNEQFF. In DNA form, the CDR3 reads TGCGCCAGCAGCCACTTAGCGGGAGGGATATACAATGAGCAGTTCTTC.

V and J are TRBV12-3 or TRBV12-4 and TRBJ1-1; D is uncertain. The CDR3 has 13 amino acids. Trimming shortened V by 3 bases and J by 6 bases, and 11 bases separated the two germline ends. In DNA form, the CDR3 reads TGTGCCAGCAGTTTTTCCGAGAGATCTGAAGCTTTCTTT. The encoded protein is CASSFSERSEAFF.

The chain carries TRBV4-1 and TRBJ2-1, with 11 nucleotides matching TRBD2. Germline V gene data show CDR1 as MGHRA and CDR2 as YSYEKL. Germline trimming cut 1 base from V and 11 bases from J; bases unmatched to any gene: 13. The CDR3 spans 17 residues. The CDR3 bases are TGCGCCAGCAGCCAAGCCCAGACTAGCGGGGTGCCCTGGAAGCAGTTCTTC. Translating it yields CASSQAQTSGVPWKQFF.

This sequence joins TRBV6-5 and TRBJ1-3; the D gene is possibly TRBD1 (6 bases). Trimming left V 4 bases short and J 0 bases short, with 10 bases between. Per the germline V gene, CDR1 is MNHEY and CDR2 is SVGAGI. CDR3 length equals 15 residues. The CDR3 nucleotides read TGTGCCAGCAGTTGGGACATTCGCTCTGGAAACACCATATATTTT. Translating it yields CASSWDIRSGNTIYF.

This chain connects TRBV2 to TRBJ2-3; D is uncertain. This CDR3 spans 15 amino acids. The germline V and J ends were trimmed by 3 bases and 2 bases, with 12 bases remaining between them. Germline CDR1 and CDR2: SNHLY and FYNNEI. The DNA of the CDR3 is TGTGCCAGCAGTGAGGGCCTATCGTCCACAGATACGCAGTATTTT. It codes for CASSEGLSSTDTQYF.

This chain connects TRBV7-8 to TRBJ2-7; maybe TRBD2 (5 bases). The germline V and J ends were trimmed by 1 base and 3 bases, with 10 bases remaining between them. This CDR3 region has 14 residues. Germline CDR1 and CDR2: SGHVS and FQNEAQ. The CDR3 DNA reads TGTGCCAGCAGCTTAGGAGACGGGATCTACGAGCAGTACTTC. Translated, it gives CASSLGDGIYEQYF.

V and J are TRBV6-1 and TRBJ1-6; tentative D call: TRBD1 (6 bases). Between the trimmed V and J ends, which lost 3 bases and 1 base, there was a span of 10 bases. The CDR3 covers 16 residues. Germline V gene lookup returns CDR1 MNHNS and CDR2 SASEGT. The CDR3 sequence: CASSDRDTSYNSPLHF. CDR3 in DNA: TGTGCCAGCAGTGACCGGGACACATCCTATAATTCACCCCTCCACTTT.